The source of this T cell receptor beta chain is a study of T cells in localized non-small cell lung cancer. Study results and limitations: Appearances in adjacent lung were noted for a median approximately 50 of the top 100 tumor clones.

Germline V lookup: CDR1 SGDLS, CDR2 YYNGEE. The CDR3 sequence is 14 residues long. With V trimmed by 3 bases and J by 3 bases, 5 bases remained unmatched. The method was immunoSEQ multiplex PCR; TCRdb's version includes in-frame clones alone and lacks a portion of them. The sample shows 20,000 or so clones, about nine tenths of them seen only once. Notes on this clone: No antigen is known for it.

The TCR comes from a woman aged 35-75 years with stage I lung adenocarcinoma. The sample consisted of peripheral blood, taken before any cancer treatment. The chain has TRBV9 and TRBJ2-7; 8 nucleotides line up with TRBD2. This CDR3 reads CASSAGGAGYEQYF. As DNA, the CDR3 is TGTGCCAGCAGCGCGGGAGGGGCGGGCTACGAGCAGTACTTC.